Listed below are T cell receptor beta chains from one sample, sequenced in a study of CD8+ T cells in alopecia areata. Measured with immunoSEQ multiplex PCR; TCRdb has only the in-frame clones, and not every one. The sample holds 60,000 to 90,000 clones, approximately 70% seen once. Sequences were derived from CD8+ T cells sorted from blood, sampled at week 24, from a patient treated with tofacitinib. Source of these receptors: a human donor with alopecia areata. Both conserved end residues are part of each CDR3. The D gene is left open where the match is weak. Rows may omit the clone size; those that give it use once, few, many or a size class.

len	v_gene	j_gene	d_gene	abundance	CDR3aa	CDR3nt
14	TRBV5-4	TRBJ1-1	TRBD1	.	CASSPTGGGTEAFF	TGTGCCAGCAGCCCGACAGGGGGTGGGACTGAAGCTTTCTTT
13	TRBV19	TRBJ1-5	.	few	CASTPFGSQPQHF	TGTGCCAGTACCCCCTTCGGTTCACAGCCCCAGCATTTT
15	TRBV19	TRBJ2-1	.	.	CASSIGGMPYNEQFF	TGTGCCAGTAGTATTGGCGGGATGCCCTACAATGAGCAGTTCTTC
16	TRBV4-1	TRBJ2-1	.	.	CASSQDSGTGSLEQFF	TGCGCCAGCAGCCAAGATTCAGGGACTGGGAGTCTCGAGCAGTTCTTC
14	TRBV27	TRBJ1-1	.	.	CASSFMGRVTEAFF	TGTGCCAGCAGTTTTATGGGCAGGGTCACTGAAGCTTTCTTT
12	TRBV29-1	TRBJ1-1	.	once	CSVFGKNTEAFF	TGCAGCGTTTTCGGAAAGAACACTGAAGCTTTCTTT
13	TRBV29-1	TRBJ2-7	.	few	CSVVKGEAYEQYF	TGCAGCGTTGTTAAGGGTGAAGCCTACGAGCAGTACTTC
15	TRBV2	TRBJ2-5	.	.	CASSDPGGQQETQYF	TGTGCCAGCAGTGATCCGGGGGGCCAGCAAGAGACCCAGTACTTC
14	TRBV7-6	TRBJ1-4	.	.	CASSLTRGGEKLFF	TGTGCCAGCAGCTTGACCAGGGGAGGTGAAAAACTGTTTTTT
16	TRBV7-9	TRBJ2-5	TRBD1	.	CASSLLRGPLQETQYF	TGTGCCAGCAGTCTACTTAGGGGGCCTCTCCAAGAGACCCAGTACTTC
17	TRBV7-9	TRBJ1-1	TRBD1	.	CASSLAGTGGESTEAFF	TGTGCCAGCAGCTTAGCTGGGACAGGGGGCGAGAGCACTGAAGCTTTCTTT
15	TRBV7-6	TRBJ1-1	TRBD1	.	CASSLAPTGGEEAFF	TGTGCCAGCAGCTTAGCGCCCACAGGGGGCGAGGAAGCTTTCTTT
17	TRBV7-6	TRBJ2-5	.	.	CASSLGWLVSLVETQYF	TGTGCCAGCAGCTTAGGTTGGCTAGTGTCCCTAGTGGAGACCCAGTACTTC
14	TRBV30	TRBJ2-1	TRBD2	few	CACSGTSGNDEQFF	TGTGCCTGTTCAGGGACTAGCGGGAACGATGAGCAGTTCTTC
15	TRBV18	TRBJ2-7	.	.	CASSPGGGTTYEQYF	TGTGCCAGCTCACCAGGAGGGGGAACGACCTACGAGCAGTACTTC
14	TRBV27	TRBJ2-7	.	.	CASSLTTPSYEQYF	TGTGCCAGCAGCCTTACGACTCCTTCCTACGAGCAGTACTTC
12	TRBV28	TRBJ1-2	.	.	CASSLRAHGYTF	TGTGCCAGCAGTCTCAGAGCCCATGGCTACACCTTC
15	TRBV11-2	TRBJ2-7	.	.	CASSLWTVDSYEQYF	TGTGCCAGCAGCTTATGGACAGTAGACTCCTACGAGCAGTACTTC
16	TRBV4-3	TRBJ2-7	TRBD2	few	CASSQDVGGGSYEQYF	TGCGCCAGCAGCCAAGACGTGGGCGGGGGCTCCTACGAGCAGTACTTC
11	TRBV5-4	TRBJ2-1	.	once	CASSFSSEVFF	TGTGCCAGCAGCTTCAGTAGCGAGGTGTTCTTC
15	TRBV28	TRBJ2-3	TRBD1	.	CASSPDRVGTDTQYF	TGTGCCAGCAGTCCCGACAGGGTGGGCACAGATACGCAGTATTTT
15	TRBV19	TRBJ2-7	.	.	CASSIGSGPHYEQYF	TGTGCCAGTAGTATCGGGTCGGGACCCCACTACGAGCAGTACTTC
12	TRBV6-5	TRBJ2-5	.	.	CASSGAGETQYF	TGTGCCAGCAGTGGGGCGGGAGAGACCCAGTACTTC
14	TRBV9	TRBJ1-1	TRBD1	once	CASSPGGGRTEAFF	TGTGCCAGCAGCCCCGGAGGGGGCCGGACTGAAGCTTTCTTT
15	TRBV10-3	TRBJ2-2	.	.	CAISEVSGDTGELFF	TGTGCCATCAGTGAGGTTAGCGGAGACACCGGGGAGCTGTTTTTT
17	TRBV4-1	TRBJ2-7	TRBD1	.	CASSQETPGTGLYEQYF	TGCGCCAGCAGCCAAGAAACTCCCGGGACAGGGCTCTACGAGCAGTACTTC
13	TRBV28	TRBJ1-1	TRBD1	once	CAGGDRGNTEAFF	TGTGCCGGGGGGGACAGGGGGAACACTGAAGCTTTCTTT
14	TRBV27	TRBJ2-7	TRBD2	few	CASSYGGGSYEQYF	TGTGCCAGCAGTTATGGGGGGGGCTCCTACGAGCAGTACTTC
13	TRBV27	TRBJ1-2	.	.	CASSFEQNYGYTF	TGTGCCAGCAGTTTCGAACAGAACTATGGCTACACCTTC
16	TRBV5-1	TRBJ2-1	TRBD2	.	CASSPPTSGWHNEQFF	TGCGCCAGCAGCCCTCCGACTAGCGGGTGGCACAATGAGCAGTTCTTC
16	TRBV29-1	TRBJ2-7	TRBD1	once	CSVEAALLTGVYEQYF	TGCAGCGTTGAAGCTGCTCTGCTGACAGGGGTCTACGAGCAGTACTTC